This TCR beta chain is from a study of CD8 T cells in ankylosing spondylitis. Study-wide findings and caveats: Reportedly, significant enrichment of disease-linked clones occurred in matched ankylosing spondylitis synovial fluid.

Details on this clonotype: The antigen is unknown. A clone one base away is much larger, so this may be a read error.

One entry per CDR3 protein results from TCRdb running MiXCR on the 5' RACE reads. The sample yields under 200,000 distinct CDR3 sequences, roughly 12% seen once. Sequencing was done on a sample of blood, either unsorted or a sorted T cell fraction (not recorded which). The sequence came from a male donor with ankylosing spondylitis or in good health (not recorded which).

CDR3 sequence reads: CSSSTTGAGELFF. CDR3 nucleotide sequence: TGCTCCAGCAGCACTACAGGGGCCGGGGAGCTGTTTTTT. This sequence joins TRBV5-1 and TRBJ2-2; 7 positions match TRBD1. Germline V gene lookup returns CDR1 SGHRS and CDR2 YFSETQ. CDR3 length: 13 amino acids.